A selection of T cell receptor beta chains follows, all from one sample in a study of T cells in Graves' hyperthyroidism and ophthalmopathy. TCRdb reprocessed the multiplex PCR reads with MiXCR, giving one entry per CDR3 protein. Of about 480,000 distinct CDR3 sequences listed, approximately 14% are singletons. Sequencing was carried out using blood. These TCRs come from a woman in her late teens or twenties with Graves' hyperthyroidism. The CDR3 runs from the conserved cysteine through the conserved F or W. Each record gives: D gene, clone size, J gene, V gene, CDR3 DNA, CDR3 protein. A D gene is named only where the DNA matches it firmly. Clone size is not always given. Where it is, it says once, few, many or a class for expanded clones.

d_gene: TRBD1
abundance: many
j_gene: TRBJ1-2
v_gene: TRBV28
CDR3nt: TGTGCCAGCAGCCGCAGGGGGAGGGATGGTGGCTACACCTTC
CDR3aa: CASSRRGRDGGYTF

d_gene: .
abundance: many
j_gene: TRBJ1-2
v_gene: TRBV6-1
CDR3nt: TGTGCCAGCACCTTAGAGGGCTTGGGCTATGGCTACACCTTC
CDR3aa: CASTLEGLGYGYTF

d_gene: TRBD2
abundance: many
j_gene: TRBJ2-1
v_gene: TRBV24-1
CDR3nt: TGTGCCACCAGTGAGGGGACTAGCGGGGCCGTGCCCGCCAATGAGCAGTTCTTC
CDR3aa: CATSEGTSGAVPANEQFF

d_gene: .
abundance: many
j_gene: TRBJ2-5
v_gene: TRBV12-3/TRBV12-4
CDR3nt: TGTGCCAGCACCAATTGGGGGTCGGGACAAGAGACCCAGTACTTC
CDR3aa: CASTNWGSGQETQYF

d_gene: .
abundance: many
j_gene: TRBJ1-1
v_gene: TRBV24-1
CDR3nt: TGTGCCACTGCTCCACAGGGTGGGAATGAAGCTTTCTTT
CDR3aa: CATAPQGGNEAFF

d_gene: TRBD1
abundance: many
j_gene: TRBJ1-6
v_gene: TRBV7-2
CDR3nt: TGTGCCGCAACGGGGCCTCGACAGGGGACGAATAATTCACCCCTCCACTTT
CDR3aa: CAATGPRQGTNNSPLHF

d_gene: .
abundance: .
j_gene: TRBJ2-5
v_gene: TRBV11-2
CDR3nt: TGTGCCAGCGGGAGTCTCCGAGAGACCCAGTACTTC
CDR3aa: CASGSLRETQYF

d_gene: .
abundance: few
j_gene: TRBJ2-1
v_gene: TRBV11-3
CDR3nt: TGTGCCAGCAGCTTCTTGCCAGACAACCGCAATGAGCAGTTCTTC
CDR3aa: CASSFLPDNRNEQFF

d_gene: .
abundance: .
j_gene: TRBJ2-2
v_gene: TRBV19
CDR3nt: TGTGCCAGTAGTATAACGAAGGGCGTGAGGACCGGGGAGCTGTTTTTT
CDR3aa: CASSITKGVRTGELFF

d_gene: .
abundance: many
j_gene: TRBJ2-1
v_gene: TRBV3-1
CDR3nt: TGTGCCAGCAGCCAGGGTTTAAGCTCCTACAATGAGCAGTTCTTC
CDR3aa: CASSQGLSSYNEQFF

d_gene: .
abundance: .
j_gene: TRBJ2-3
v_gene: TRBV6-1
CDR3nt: TGTGCCAGCCGCACGCCCGAGAGGGGGACAGATACGCAGTATTTT
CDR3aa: CASRTPERGTDTQYF

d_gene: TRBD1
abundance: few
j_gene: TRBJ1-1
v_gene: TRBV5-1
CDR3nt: TGCGCCAGCAGCTTCGAGAGACAGGGAGTTCCTGAAGCTTTCTTT
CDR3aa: CASSFERQGVPEAFF

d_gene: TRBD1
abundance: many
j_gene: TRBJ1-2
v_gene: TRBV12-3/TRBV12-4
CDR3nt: TGTGCCAGCAGTTCACCGACAGGGAGATACTATGGCTACACCTTC
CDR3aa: CASSSPTGRYYGYTF

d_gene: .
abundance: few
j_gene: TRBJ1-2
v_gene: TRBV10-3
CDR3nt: TGTGCCATCAGTGAGTTATTCTCGGGAAACTATGGCTACACCTTC
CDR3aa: CAISELFSGNYGYTF

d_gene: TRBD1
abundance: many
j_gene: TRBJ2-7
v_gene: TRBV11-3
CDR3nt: TGTGCCAGCAGCTTAGGAGACAGGGTGGGCTCCTACGAGCAGTACTTC
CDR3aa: CASSLGDRVGSYEQYF

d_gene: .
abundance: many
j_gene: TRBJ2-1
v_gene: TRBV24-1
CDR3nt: TGTGCCACCTCGGTGGGGTCCTCCTACAATGAGCAGTTCTTC
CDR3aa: CATSVGSSYNEQFF

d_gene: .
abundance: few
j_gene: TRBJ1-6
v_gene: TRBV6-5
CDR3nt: TGTGCCAGCAGTTACTCACCCCACAGGAATTCACCCCTCCACTTT
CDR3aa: CASSYSPHRNSPLHF

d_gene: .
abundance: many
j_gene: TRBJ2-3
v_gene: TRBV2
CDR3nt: TGTGCCAGCAGTGAAGGCGTGGAAGCGGTCACAGATACGCAGTATTTT
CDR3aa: CASSEGVEAVTDTQYF

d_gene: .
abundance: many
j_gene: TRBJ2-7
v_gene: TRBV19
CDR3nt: TGTGCCAGTAGTATCGGTTCCGGGGCAGCCTACGAGCAGTACTTC
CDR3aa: CASSIGSGAAYEQYF

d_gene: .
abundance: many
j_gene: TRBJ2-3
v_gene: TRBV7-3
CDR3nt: TGTGCCAGCAGCTCGTCCCAGCACGGCGCAGATACGCAGTATTTT
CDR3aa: CASSSSQHGADTQYF

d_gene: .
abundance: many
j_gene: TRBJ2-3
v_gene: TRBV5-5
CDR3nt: TGTGCCAGCAGCTTCGAGGGGAAGGGTTGGACAGATACGCAGTATTTT
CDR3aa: CASSFEGKGWTDTQYF

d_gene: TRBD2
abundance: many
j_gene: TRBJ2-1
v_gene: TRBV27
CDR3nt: TGTGCCAGCAGTTTCCTAGCGGGAGGTCGGAATGAGCAGTTCTTC
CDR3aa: CASSFLAGGRNEQFF

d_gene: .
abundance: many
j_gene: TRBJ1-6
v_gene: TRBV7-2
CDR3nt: TGTGCCAGCAGCTTAGGACTGCCTACACCCCTCCACTTT
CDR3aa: CASSLGLPTPLHF

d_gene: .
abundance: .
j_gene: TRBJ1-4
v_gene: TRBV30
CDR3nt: TGTGCCTGGAGTGTATACCGGGGAATGGAAAAACTGTTTTTT
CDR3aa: CAWSVYRGMEKLFF

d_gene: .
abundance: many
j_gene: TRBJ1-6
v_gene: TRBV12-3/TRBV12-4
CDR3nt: TGTGCCAGCAGTATCAGGGGAGGTAATTCACCCCTCCACTTT
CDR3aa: CASSIRGGNSPLHF

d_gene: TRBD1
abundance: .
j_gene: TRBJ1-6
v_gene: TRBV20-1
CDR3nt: TGCAGTGCTAGAGCCGGGAGACAGGGACATTCACCCCTCCACTTT
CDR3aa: CSARAGRQGHSPLHF

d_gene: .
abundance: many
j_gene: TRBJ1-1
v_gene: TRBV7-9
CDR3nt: TGTGCCAGCAGCTTAAGAGAGTTGAACACTGAAGCTTTCTTT
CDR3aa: CASSLRELNTEAFF

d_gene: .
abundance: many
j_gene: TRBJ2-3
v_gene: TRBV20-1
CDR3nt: TGCAGTGCTAGAGGTAGCATTCGCACAGATACGCAGTATTTT
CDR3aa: CSARGSIRTDTQYF

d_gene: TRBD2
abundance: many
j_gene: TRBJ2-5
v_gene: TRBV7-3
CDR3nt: TGTGCCAGCAGCTTAACACTAGCGTCCCAAGAGACCCAGTACTTC
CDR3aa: CASSLTLASQETQYF

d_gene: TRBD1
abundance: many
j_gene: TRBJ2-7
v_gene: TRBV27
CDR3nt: TGTGCCAGCAGTCTCTCACAGGGGGAAACCTACGAGCAGTACTTC
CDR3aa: CASSLSQGETYEQYF

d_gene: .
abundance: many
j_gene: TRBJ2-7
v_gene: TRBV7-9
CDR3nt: TGTGCCAGCAGCCGGGGAGAGAGCTACGAGCAGTACTTC
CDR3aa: CASSRGESYEQYF

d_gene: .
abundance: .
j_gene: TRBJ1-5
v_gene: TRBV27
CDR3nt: TGTGCCAGCAGTATTACCTGGACAGTGCGTCAGCCCCAGCATTTT
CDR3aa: CASSITWTVRQPQHF

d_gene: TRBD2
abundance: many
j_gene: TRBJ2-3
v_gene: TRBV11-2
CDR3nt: TGTGCCAGCAGCTTAGATCGGACTAGCTTCGCAGATACGCAGTATTTT
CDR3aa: CASSLDRTSFADTQYF

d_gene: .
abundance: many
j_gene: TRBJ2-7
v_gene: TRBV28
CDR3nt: TGTGCCAGCTTGACAGGGGGTCTACCAGCGGGAGAGGGCGAGCAGTACTTC
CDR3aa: CASLTGGLPAGEGEQYF

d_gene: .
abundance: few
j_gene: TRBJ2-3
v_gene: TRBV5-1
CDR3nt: TGCGCCAGCACCGCGACCCCTGGACTAACTCCAGCAGATACGCAGTATTTT
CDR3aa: CASTATPGLTPADTQYF

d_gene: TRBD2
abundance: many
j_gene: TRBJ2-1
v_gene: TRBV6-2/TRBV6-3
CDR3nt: TGTGCCAGCAGTTACCGGGGACTAGCGGGAGGGCCGAATGATGAGCAGTTCTTC
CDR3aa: CASSYRGLAGGPNDEQFF

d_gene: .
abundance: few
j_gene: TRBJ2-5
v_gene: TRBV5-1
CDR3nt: TGCGCCAGCAGCTTGGCTCAGGCCGGGCAGACCCAGTACTTC
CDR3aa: CASSLAQAGQTQYF

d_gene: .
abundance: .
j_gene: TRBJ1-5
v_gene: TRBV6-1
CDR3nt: TGTGCCCTAGGGGGGACTTCCTCGGACGGACAAATTAAGCCCCAGCATTTT
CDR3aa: CALGGTSSDGQIKPQHF

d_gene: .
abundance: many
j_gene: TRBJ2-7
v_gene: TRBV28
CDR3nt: TGTGCCACCACAAATTTGGGTTTTCCGGGCCGTCGGTACTTC
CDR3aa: CATTNLGFPGRRYF

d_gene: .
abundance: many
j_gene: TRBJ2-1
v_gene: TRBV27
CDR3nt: TGTGCCAGCAGTGACCACGCCCGGGGAGATGAGCAGTTCTTC
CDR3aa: CASSDHARGDEQFF

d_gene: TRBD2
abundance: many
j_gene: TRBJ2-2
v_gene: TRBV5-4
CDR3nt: TGTGCCAGCAGTACGGGGACTAGCGGGAGTACCGGGGAGCTGTTTTTT
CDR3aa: CASSTGTSGSTGELFF

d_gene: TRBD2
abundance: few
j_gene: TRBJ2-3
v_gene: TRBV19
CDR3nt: TGTGCCAGTAGTATCCACGGGACTAGCGAGACCCTGCAGGATACGCAGTATTTT
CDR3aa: CASSIHGTSETLQDTQYF

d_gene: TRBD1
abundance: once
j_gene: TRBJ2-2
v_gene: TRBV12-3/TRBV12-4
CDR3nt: TGTGCCAGCAGTACAGGGACAGGGTTTGCCACCGGGGAGCTGTTTTTT
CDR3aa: CASSTGTGFATGELFF

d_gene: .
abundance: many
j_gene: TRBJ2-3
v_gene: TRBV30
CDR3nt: TGTGCCTGGAGTCCACCCTCGGGGGCAGATACGCAGTATTTT
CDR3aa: CAWSPPSGADTQYF

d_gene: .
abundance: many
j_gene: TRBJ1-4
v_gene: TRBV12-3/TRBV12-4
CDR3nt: TGTGCCAGCAGCTGGGGGACAAATAATGAAAAACTGTTTTTT
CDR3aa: CASSWGTNNEKLFF

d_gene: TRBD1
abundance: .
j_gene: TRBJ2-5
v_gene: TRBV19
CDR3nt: TGTGCCAGTACTACGACAGGGGGCCCCCAAGAGACCCAGTACTTC
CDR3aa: CASTTTGGPQETQYF

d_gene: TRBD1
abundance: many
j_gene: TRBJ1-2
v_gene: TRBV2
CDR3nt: TGTGCCAGCAGTGAAGCGCTTTGGGGACAGGGGGCCTTGGGCTATGGCTACACCTTC
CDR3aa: CASSEALWGQGALGYGYTF

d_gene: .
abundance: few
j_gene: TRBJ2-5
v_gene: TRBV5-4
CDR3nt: TGTGCCAGCCTCAGGGGGGGGAGTGGAGAGACCCAATACTTC
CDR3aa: CASLRGGSGETQYF

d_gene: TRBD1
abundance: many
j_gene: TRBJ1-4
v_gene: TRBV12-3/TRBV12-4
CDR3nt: TGTGCCAGCAGTCGGGACAGGGGGACTAATGAAAAACTGTTTTTT
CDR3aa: CASSRDRGTNEKLFF